This TCR beta chain was captured by sequencing in a study of post-analysis software for immune sequencing data. The CDR3 consists of 15 residues. The germline gives CDR1 MNHEY, CDR2 SVGAGI. General study results and limits: In patients, a few TRBV segments were more frequent than in controls, with TRBV5-6, TRBV5-1 and TRBV20-1 among them. Analysis by F measure revealed that same-batch samples clustered strongly together.

cDNA libraries for TCR beta contained unique molecular identifiers. When about 1 to 11 million T cells were used, they gave some 540,000 cDNA molecules. TCRdb re-derived calls from the PCR reads in MiXCR, one entry per CDR3 protein. The profile shows 170,000 or so distinct CDR3 sequences, 30% of them singletons. About this clonotype: What it binds is not known. A single base separates this from a much larger clone, so it may be a read error.

This chain connects TRBV6-5 to TRBJ2-5, with TRBD2 identical over 8 bases. Gene TRBJ2-7 matches the end of the DNA better, so the J call may be wrong. This clonotype was obtained from a girl aged 10 to 17 with multiple sclerosis. The source material was blood. CDR3 nucleotide sequence: TGTGCCAGCAGTTACTCTAGCGGGGTCCGCTACGAGCAGTACTTC. Residues: CASSYSSGVRYEQYF.